This passage covers 9 T cell receptor beta chains from one sample sequenced in a study of cytomegalovirus exposure and HLA in healthy donors. Primers for the PCR totalled 60 Vbeta and 13 Jbeta. The data were produced by immunoSEQ multiplex PCR, yet TCRdb's version contains in-frame clones alone and is incomplete. Reported are tens of thousands of clones; the ten largest clones contain under 1.5%. Sequences were obtained from PBMCs. These receptors originate from a woman in her sixties or seventies in good health and CMV-seronegative.

This sequence joins TRBV7-8 and TRBJ2-4; maybe TRBD2 (5 bases). V lost 1 base, J lost 3 bases, and 16 bases lay in between. The CDR3 is 17 residues long. Germline V CDR1 and CDR2: SGHVS, FQNEAQ. The CDR3 DNA reads TGTGCCAGCAGCTTAGGGTCGTTCGGGGTTGGCAAAAACATTCAGTACTTC. It codes for CASSLGSFGVGKNIQYF.

The V gene is TRBV7-9, the J gene TRBJ1-2, with D unclear. Germline V gene data show CDR1 as SEHNR and CDR2 as FQNEAQ (reference sequence). Trimming took off 5 bases at V and 6 bases at J, with 10 bases between the two ends. This CDR3 comprises 12 residues. The DNA for the CDR3 is TGTGCCAGCAGCCGGGTCTTCGATGGCTACACCTTC. This gives the protein CASSRVFDGYTF. The variable domain in full, completed from reference TRBV7-9 and TRBJ1-2, reads DTGVSQNPRHKITKRGQNVTFRCDPISEHNRLYWYRQTLGQGPEFLTYFQNEAQLEKSRLLSDRFSAERPKGSFSTLEIQRTEQGDSAMYLCASSRVFDGYTFGSGTRLTVV.

This chain uses TRBV5-4 with TRBJ2-7, with 9 bases identical to TRBD1. Germline V gene sequence: CDR1 SGHNT, CDR2 YYREEE (reference sequence). The CDR3 consists of 14 residues. V was pared by 4 bases and J by 1 base, with 3 bases of the junction left unmatched. The CDR3 DNA reads TGTGCCAGCAGCCGGGACAGGGTTTCCTACGAGCAGTACTTC. This codes for CASSRDRVSYEQYF.

The rearrangement links TRBV28 to TRBJ2-3; 7 bases are a match to TRBD2. The ends lost 2 bases at V and 3 bases at J; junction bases unmatched: 2. Germline V CDR1 and CDR2: MDHEN, SYDVKM. This CDR3 is built from 14 residues. The CDR3 coding sequence is TGTGCCAGCAGTTTACCCGGGGGGACAGATACGCAGTATTTT. It yields the protein CASSLPGGTDTQYF. The complete variable domain, with remaining parts taken from reference TRBV28 and TRBJ2-3, reads DVKVTQSSRYLVKRTGEKVFLECVQDMDHENMFWYRQDPGLGLRLIYFSYDVKMKEKGDIPEGYSVSREKKERFSLILESASTNQTSMYLCASSLPGGTDTQYFGPGTRLTVL.

The V call is TRBV30, the J call TRBJ2-7; a weak D match, TRBD2 (6 bases). Per the germline V gene, CDR1 is GTSNPN and CDR2 is SVGIG (reference sequence). The V gene lost 0 bases and the J gene lost 6 bases, with 15 bases spanning the gap. The CDR3 extends over 14 amino acids. CDR3 sequence: CAWSVDGSGVEQYF. The CDR3 DNA reads as TGTGCCTGGAGTGTAGACGGGAGTGGGGTCGAGCAGTACTTC.

CDR3: CASSPASGWADTQYF. The DNA for the CDR3 is TGTGCCAGCTCACCAGCGTCAGGGTGGGCAGATACGCAGTATTTT. The V and J genes are TRBV18 and TRBJ2-3; maybe TRBD1 (5 bases). This CDR3 comprises 15 residues. CDR1 KGHSH and CDR2 LQKENI come from the germline V gene. V was cut by 2 bases and J by 4 bases, with 13 bases left in between.

The rearrangement uses TRBV4-2 and TRBJ2-1, with D possibly TRBD2 on 6 matching bases. Germline CDR1 is LGHNA and CDR2 is YNFKEQ. Trimming pared 0 bases from V and 5 bases from J, leaving 11 bases between. The CDR3 contains 15 residues. The CDR3 is CASSQDIAADNEQFF. CDR3 DNA sequence: TGTGCCAGCAGCCAAGATATAGCGGCAGACAATGAGCAGTTCTTC.

This chain joins TRBV4-2 and TRBJ2-2, with unresolved D. There are 12 residues in the CDR3. V lost 4 bases and J lost 8, with 8 bases in between. Germline loops: CDR1 LGHNA, CDR2 YNFKEQ. Written as DNA, the CDR3 is TGTGCCAGCAGCCCCCTAGGAGGGGAGCTGTTTTTT. This encodes CASSPLGGELFF.

This chain joins TRBV9 and TRBJ1-5; D call uncertain. With 4 bases removed from V and 4 bases from J, the gap between germline ends came to 9 bases. This CDR3 has 13 residues. Looked up from germline, CDR1 is SGDLS and CDR2 is YYNGEE. The CDR3 DNA reads as TGTGCCAGCAGCCAGTTAGCAAATCAGCCCCAGCATTTT. Protein: CASSQLANQPQHF.